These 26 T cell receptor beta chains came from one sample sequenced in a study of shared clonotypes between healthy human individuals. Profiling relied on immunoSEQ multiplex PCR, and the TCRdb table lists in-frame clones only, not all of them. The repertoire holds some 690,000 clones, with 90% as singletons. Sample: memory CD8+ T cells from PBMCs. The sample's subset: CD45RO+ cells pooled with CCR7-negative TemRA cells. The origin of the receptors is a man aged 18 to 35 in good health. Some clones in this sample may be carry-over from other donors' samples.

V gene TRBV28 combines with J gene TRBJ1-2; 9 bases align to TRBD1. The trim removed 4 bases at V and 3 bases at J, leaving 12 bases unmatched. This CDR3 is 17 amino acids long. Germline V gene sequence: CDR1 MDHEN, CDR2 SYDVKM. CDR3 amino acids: CASSSTGGTIIDYGYTF. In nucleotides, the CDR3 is TGTGCCAGCAGTTCCACAGGGGGCACAATTATAGACTATGGCTACACCTTC.

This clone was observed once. The CDR3: CASSLGVQDSHGYTF. CDR3 coding DNA: TGTGCCAGCAGCTTGGGGGTGCAGGACTCTCATGGCTACACCTTC. V usage is TRBV5-6 and J usage is TRBJ1-2; D remains ambiguous. The CDR3 consists of 15 residues. The V gene lost 0 bases and the J gene lost 6 bases, with 15 bases spanning the gap. CDR1 and CDR2 (germline): SGHDT, YYEEEE.

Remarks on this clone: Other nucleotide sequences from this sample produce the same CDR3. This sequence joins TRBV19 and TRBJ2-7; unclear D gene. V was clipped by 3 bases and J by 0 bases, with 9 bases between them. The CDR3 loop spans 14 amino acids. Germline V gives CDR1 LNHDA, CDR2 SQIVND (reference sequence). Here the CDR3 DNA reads TGTGCCAGTAGTATCGGGCGTACCTCCTACGAGCAGTACTTC. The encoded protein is CASSIGRTSYEQYF.

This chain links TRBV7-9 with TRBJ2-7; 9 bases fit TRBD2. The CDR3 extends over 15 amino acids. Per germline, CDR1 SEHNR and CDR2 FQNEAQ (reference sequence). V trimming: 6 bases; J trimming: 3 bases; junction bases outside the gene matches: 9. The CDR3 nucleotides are TGTGCCAGCAGTTTTAGCGGGAGCGCTAACTACGAGCAGTACTTC. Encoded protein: CASSFSGSANYEQYF.

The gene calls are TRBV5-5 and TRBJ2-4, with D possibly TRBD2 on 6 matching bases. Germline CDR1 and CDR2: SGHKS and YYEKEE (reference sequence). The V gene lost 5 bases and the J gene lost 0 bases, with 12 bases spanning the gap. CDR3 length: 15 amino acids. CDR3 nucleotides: TGTGCCAGCAGTCTGCCGGGACTAGCCAAAAACATTCAGTACTTC. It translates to CASSLPGLAKNIQYF. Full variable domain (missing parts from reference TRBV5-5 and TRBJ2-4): DAGVTQSPTHLIKTRGQQVTLRCSPISGHKSVSWYQQVLGQGPQFIFQYYEKEERGRGNFPDRFSARQFPNYSSELNVNALLLGDSALYLCASSLPGLAKNIQYFGAGTRLSVL.

The CDR3 DNA follows: TGCGCCAGCAGCCAAAGTCACCGGGAAAGATCCAACGAGCAGTACTTC. Translated, it gives CASSQSHRERSNEQYF. This chain joins TRBV4-1 and TRBJ2-7; the D gene is possibly TRBD2 (5 bases). V was cut by 2 bases and J by 5 bases, with 19 bases left in between. Germline assignment: CDR1 MGHRA and CDR2 YSYEKL. This CDR3 is built from 16 residues.

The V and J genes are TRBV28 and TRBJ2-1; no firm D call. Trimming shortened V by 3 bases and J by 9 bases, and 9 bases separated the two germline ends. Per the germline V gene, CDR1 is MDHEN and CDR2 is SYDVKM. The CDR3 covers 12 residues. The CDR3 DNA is TGTGCCAGCAGTTTTCAACGCGGTGAGCAGTTCTTC. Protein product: CASSFQRGEQFF.

CDR3 in amino acids: CASGRTSGSGETQYF. As DNA, the CDR3 is TGTGCCAGCGGTCGGACTAGCGGGAGTGGGGAGACCCAGTACTTC. The V gene is TRBV7-2, the J gene TRBJ2-5; 13 nucleotides line up with TRBD2. With 8 bases clipped from V and 5 bases from J, the junction kept 8 bases outside the gene matches. The length of the CDR3 is 15 residues. CDR1 and CDR2 (germline): SGHTA, FQGNSA.

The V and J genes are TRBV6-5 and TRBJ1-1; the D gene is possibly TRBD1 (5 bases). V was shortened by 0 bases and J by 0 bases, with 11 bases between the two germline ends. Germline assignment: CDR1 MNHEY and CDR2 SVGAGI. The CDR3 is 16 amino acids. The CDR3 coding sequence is TGTGCCAGCAGTTACTCAATCTCGACAGTGAACACTGAAGCTTTCTTT. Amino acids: CASSYSISTVNTEAFF.

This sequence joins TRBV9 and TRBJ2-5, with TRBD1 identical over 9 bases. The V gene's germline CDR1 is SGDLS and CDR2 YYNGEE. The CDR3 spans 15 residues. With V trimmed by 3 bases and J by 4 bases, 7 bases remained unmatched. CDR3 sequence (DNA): TGTGCCAGCAGCGCCGGGACAGGGAGAGGAGAGACCCAGTACTTC. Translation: CASSAGTGRGETQYF. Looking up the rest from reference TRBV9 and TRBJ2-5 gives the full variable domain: DSGVTQTPKHLITATGQRVTLRCSPRSGDLSVYWYQQSLDQGLQFLIQYYNGEERAKGNILERFSAQQFPDLHSELNLSSLELGDSALYFCASSAGTGRGETQYFGPGTRLLVL.

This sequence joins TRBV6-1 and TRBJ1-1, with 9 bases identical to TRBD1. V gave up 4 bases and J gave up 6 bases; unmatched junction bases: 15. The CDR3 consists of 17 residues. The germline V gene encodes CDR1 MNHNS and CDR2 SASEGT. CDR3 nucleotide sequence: TGTGCCAGCAGTGGGATGGACAGGGGTTATCTATGGGCTGAAGCTTTCTTT. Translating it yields CASSGMDRGYLWAEAFF.

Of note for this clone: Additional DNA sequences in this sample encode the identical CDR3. The CDR3 DNA sequence: TGTGCCAGCAGCTTTCTAGCGGGTAGCACAGATACGCAGTATTTT. Encoded protein: CASSFLAGSTDTQYF. The V and J genes are TRBV28 and TRBJ2-3; 8 bases line up with TRBD2. The CDR3 runs to 15 residues. CDR1 is MDHEN and CDR2 is SYDVKM in the germline V gene. J lost 0 bases, V lost 6 bases, and 5 bases had no gene match.

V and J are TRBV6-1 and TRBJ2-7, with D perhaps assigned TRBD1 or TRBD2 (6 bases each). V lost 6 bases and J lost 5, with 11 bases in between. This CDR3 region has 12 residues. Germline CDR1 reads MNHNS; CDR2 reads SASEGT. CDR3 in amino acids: CASRLGGHEQYF. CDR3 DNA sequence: TGTGCCAGCAGGTTGGGGGGCCACGAGCAGTACTTC.

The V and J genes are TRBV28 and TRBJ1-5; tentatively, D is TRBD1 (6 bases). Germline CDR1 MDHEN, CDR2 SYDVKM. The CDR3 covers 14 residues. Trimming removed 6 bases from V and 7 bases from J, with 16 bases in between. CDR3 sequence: CASSPWGAGQPQHF. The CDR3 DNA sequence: TGTGCCAGCAGCCCATGGGGGGCCGGGCAGCCCCAGCATTTT.

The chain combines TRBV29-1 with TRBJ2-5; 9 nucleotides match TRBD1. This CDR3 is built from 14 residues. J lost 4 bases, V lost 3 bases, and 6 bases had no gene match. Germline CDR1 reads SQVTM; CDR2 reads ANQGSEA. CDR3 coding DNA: TGCAGCGTTGACGTTACAGGGGGCGTAGAGACCCAGTACTTC. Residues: CSVDVTGGVETQYF.

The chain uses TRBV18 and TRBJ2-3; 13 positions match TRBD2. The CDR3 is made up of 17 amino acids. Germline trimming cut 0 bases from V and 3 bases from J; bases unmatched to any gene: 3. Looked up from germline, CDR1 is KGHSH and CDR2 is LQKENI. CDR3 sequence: CASSPPGLAGTTDTQYF. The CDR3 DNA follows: TGTGCCAGCTCACCACCGGGACTAGCGGGAACTACAGATACGCAGTATTTT.

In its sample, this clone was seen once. CDR3: CASSVAGLVREQFF. CDR3 DNA sequence: TGTGCCAGCAGTGTGGCGGGATTGGTCCGTGAGCAGTTCTTC. This sequence joins TRBV6-1 and TRBJ2-1; a weak D match, TRBD2 (6 bases). Germline CDR1 and CDR2: MNHNS and SASEGT. This CDR3 spans 14 amino acids. V lost 4 bases and J 9 bases, leaving 16 bases between the germline ends.

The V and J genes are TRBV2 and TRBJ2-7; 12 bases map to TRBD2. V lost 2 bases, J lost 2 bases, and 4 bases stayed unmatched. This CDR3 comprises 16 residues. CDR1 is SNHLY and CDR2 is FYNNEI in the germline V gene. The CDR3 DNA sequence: TGTGCCAGCAGTGAATATTGGACTAGCGGGGCCTACGAGCAGTACTTC. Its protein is CASSEYWTSGAYEQYF.

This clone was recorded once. CDR3 sequence: CASSSQRGNQPQHF. CDR3 coding DNA: TGTGCCAGCTCCTCCCAACGGGGCAATCAGCCCCAGCATTTT. This chain uses TRBV18 with TRBJ1-5; D is unclear. Trimming stripped 6 bases from V and 2 bases from J, with 11 bases between. Germline V gene sequence: CDR1 KGHSH, CDR2 LQKENI. The CDR3 spans 14 residues.

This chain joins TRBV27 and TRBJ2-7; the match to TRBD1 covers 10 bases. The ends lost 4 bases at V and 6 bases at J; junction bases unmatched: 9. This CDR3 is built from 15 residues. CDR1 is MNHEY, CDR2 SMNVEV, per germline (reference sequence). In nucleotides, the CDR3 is TGTGCCAGCAGTTCGCCGGGACAGGGGTACGGCGAGCAGTACTTC. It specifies CASSSPGQGYGEQYF.

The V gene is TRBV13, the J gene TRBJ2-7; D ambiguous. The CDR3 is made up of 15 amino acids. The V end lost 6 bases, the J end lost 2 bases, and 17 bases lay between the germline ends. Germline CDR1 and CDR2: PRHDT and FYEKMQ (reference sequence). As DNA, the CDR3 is TGTGCCAGCAGTGCAGGACCATCAGGAGCCTACGAGCAGTACTTC. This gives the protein CASSAGPSGAYEQYF.

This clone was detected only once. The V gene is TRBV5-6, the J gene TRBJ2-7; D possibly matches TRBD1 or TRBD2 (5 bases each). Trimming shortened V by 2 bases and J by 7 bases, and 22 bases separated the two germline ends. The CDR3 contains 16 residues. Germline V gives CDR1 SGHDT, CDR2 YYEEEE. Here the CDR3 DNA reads TGTGCCAGCAGCTTCCATCCGGGCGCTCTAGCAGGGGAGCAGTACTTC. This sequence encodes CASSFHPGALAGEQYF. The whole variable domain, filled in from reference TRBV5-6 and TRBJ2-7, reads DAGVTQSPTHLIKTRGQQVTLRCSPKSGHDTVSWYQQALGQGPQFIFQYYEEEERQRGNFPDRFSGHQFPNYSSELNVNALLLGDSALYLCASSFHPGALAGEQYFGPGTRLTVT.

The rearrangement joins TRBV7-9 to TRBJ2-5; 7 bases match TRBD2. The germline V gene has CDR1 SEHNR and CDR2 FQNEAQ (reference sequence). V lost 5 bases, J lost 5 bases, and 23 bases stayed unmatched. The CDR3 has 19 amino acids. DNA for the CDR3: TGTGCCAGCAGCCCCCCAGTCGGGATAAGGGGCGGGAGTGCTGAGACCCAGTACTTC. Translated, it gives CASSPPVGIRGGSAETQYF.

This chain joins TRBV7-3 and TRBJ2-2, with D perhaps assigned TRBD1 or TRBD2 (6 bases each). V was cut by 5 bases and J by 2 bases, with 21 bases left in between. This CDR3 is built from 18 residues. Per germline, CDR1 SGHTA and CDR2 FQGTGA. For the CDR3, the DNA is TGTGCCAGCAGCCTACCGAGGGGGGACAAACCAAACACCGGGGAGCTGTTTTTT. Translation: CASSLPRGDKPNTGELFF.

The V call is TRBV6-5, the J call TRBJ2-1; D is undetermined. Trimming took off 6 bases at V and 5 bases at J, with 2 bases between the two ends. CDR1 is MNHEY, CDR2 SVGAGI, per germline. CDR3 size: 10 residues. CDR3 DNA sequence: TGTGCCAGCAGGGACAATGAGCAGTTCTTC. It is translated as CASRDNEQFF.

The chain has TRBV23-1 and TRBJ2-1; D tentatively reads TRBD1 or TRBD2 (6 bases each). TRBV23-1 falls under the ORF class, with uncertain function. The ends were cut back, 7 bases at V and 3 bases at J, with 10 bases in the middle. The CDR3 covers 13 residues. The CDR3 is CASNGGGYNEQFF. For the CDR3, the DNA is TGCGCCAGCAATGGAGGGGGCTACAATGAGCAGTTCTTC.